A single sample is the source of the 15 T cell receptor beta chains below, sequenced in a study of T cell repertoires in cytomegalovirus infection. Each CDR3 protein gets one entry after TCRdb re-called the reads with MiXCR. The data contain about 530,000 distinct CDR3 sequences, around 27% of them singletons. Sequenced material: PBMCs. The receptors were sampled from a human donor in good health (CMV status not recorded). Some clones in this sample may be carry-over from other donors' samples.

In this sample, this clonotype turned up a few times. The rearrangement joins TRBV7-9 to TRBJ2-4; D perhaps matches TRBD1 (6 bases). The CDR3 totals 19 residues. Germline assignment: CDR1 SEHNR and CDR2 FQNEAQ (reference sequence). V was cut by 5 bases and J by 0 bases, with 23 bases left in between. The CDR3 region has the DNA TGTGCCAGCAGCCCGAGAGAAATCCAGGGGACCCTAGCCAAAAACATTCAGTACTTC. As protein: CASSPREIQGTLAKNIQYF.

This clonotype occurred many times. The V call is TRBV7-2, the J call TRBJ2-5, with D unclear. The CDR3 is 13 amino acids. V was shortened by 4 bases and J by 1 base, with 7 bases between the two germline ends. Germline loops: CDR1 SGHTA, CDR2 FQGNSA. CDR3 bases: TGTGCCAGCAGCTCTAAGACCCAAGAGACCCAGTACTTC. Amino acid sequence: CASSSKTQETQYF.

The rearrangement joins TRBV11-3 to TRBJ2-7, with D uncertain. This CDR3 has 15 amino acids. V was pared by 1 base and J by 2 bases, with 12 bases between. From germline, CDR1 is SGHNT and CDR2 YENEEA. CDR3 nucleotides: TGTGCCAGCAGCTTAGGTCGACACCCAACCTACGAGCAGTACTTC. This codes for CASSLGRHPTYEQYF.

The V call is TRBV27, the J call TRBJ2-1; TRBD1 is a possible D gene (6 bases). The CDR3 loop spans 16 amino acids. Trimming removed 3 bases at V and 3 bases at J, with 15 bases between. The germline V gene has CDR1 MNHEY and CDR2 SMNVEV (reference sequence). Here the CDR3 reads CASSFLGGRGYNEQFF. The CDR3 bases are TGTGCCAGCAGTTTCCTAGGGGGTCGGGGCTACAATGAGCAGTTCTTC.

This clonotype was observed at least ten times. The CDR3 sequence: CASSYRLAGGVLNEQFF. CDR3 nucleotide sequence: TGTGCCAGCAGCTACAGACTAGCGGGAGGAGTATTGAATGAGCAGTTCTTC. The genes are TRBV11-1 and TRBJ2-1; 13 bases fit TRBD2. Germline CDR1 SGHAT, CDR2 FQDESV (reference sequence). The junction had 10 bases not matched to a gene; V was cut back by 4 bases and J by 7 bases. This CDR3 region has 17 residues. The full variable domain, with the rest looked up from reference TRBV11-1 and TRBJ2-1, is EAEVAQSPRYKITEKSQAVAFWCDPISGHATLYWYRQILGQGPELLVQFQDESVVDDSQLPKDRFSAERLKGVDSTLKIQPAELGDSAMYLCASSYRLAGGVLNEQFFGPGTRLTVL.

The genes are TRBV12-3 or TRBV12-4 and TRBJ2-7, with D hard to call. There are 13 residues in the CDR3. The ends were cut back, 5 bases at V and 4 bases at J, with 12 bases in the middle. The CDR3 region is CASSAAPSYEQYV. The CDR3 nucleotides read TGTGCCAGCAGTGCGGCCCCAAGTTACGAGCAGTACGTC.

This clonotype has more than one count but fewer than ten. The rearrangement uses TRBV28 and TRBJ1-1; D is ambiguous. This CDR3 is 14 amino acids long. CDR1 is MDHEN, CDR2 SYDVKM, per germline. V gave up 6 bases and J gave up 1 base, with 12 bases separating them. The CDR3 bases are TGTGCCAGCAGCCCTTTGGAAAAGAACACTGAAGCTTTCTTT. Translation: CASSPLEKNTEAFF.

The rearrangement uses TRBV6-1 and TRBJ1-2; possibly TRBD1 for D (5 bases). CDR1 is MNHNS, CDR2 SASEGT, per germline. Trimming left V 6 bases short and J 3 bases short, with 11 bases between. The CDR3 runs 13 residues. CDR3 region: CASSTDRYYGYTF. The CDR3 DNA is TGTGCCAGCAGCACCGACAGATACTATGGCTACACCTTC.

This clonotype was seen a few times. The rearrangement uses TRBV29-1 and TRBJ1-5; TRBD1 agrees at 9 bases. Germline assignment: CDR1 SQVTM and CDR2 ANQGSEA. This CDR3 has 12 residues. V lost 6 bases to trimming and J lost 6 bases; unmatched junction nucleotides: 3. CDR3 nucleotides: TGCAGCGTGGGACAGGGCGGTCAGCCCCAGCATTTT. It specifies CSVGQGGQPQHF. Based on the CDR3 plus reference TRBV29-1 and TRBJ1-5, the full variable domain is SAVISQKPSRDICQRGTSLTIQCQVDSQVTMMFWYRQQPGQSLTLIATANQGSEATYESGFVIDKFPISRPNLTFSTLTVSNMSPEDSSIYLCSVGQGGQPQHFGDGTRLSIL.

In its sample, this clonotype was seen many times. The chain joins TRBV7-2 to TRBJ2-5; D is undetermined. Per the germline V gene, CDR1 is SGHTA and CDR2 is FQGNSA. CDR3 length: 14 amino acids. V lost 5 bases and J 2 bases, leaving 12 bases between the germline ends. The CDR3 coding sequence is TGTGCCAGCAGCCCACCCTTGCGACAAGAGACCCAGTACTTC. Translated, it gives CASSPPLRQETQYF.

This clonotype was counted a few times. The chain joins TRBV12-3 or TRBV12-4 to TRBJ2-4; D may be TRBD2 (6 bases). V gave up 6 bases and J gave up 5 bases, with 14 bases separating them. CDR3 length: 14 residues. The CDR3 protein is CASRAAGRQNIQYF. CDR3 sequence (DNA): TGTGCCAGCAGGGCAGCGGGCCGCCAAAACATTCAGTACTTC.

The chain combines TRBV7-6 with TRBJ1-6; D is uncertain. Trimming removed 5 bases from V and 4 bases from J, with 9 bases in between. The CDR3 runs to 14 residues. CDR1 is SGHVS and CDR2 is FNYEAQ in the germline V gene. The CDR3 nucleotides are TGTGCCAGCAGCCTTGCTCTGTATAATTCACCCCTCCACTTT. Translated, it gives CASSLALYNSPLHF.

The V gene is TRBV7-8, the J gene TRBJ1-3, with no clear D. CDR3 length equals 11 residues. Trimming removed 8 bases at V and 4 bases at J, with 6 bases between. Germline V CDR1 and CDR2: SGHVS, FQNEAQ. DNA of the CDR3: TGTGCCAGCGCCGGGGGAAACACCATATATTTT. Its translation is CASAGGNTIYF.

This clonotype was recorded many times. The chain joins TRBV7-8 to TRBJ2-6; 12 nucleotides align to TRBD2. This CDR3 region has 21 residues. The J segment lost 1 base and the V segment lost 1 base, leaving 11 bases of the junction unmatched. Germline assignment: CDR1 SGHVS and CDR2 FQNEAQ. CDR3 sequence (DNA): TGTGCCAGCAGCTTAGTAGGACTAGCGGGATGGGCGAGGTCTGGGGCCAACGTCCTGACTTTC. The encoded protein is CASSLVGLAGWARSGANVLTF.

Concerning this clonotype itself: Since a much larger clone is just one base distant, this may be a read error. The chain employs TRBV7-6 and TRBJ2-3; 9 bases are a match to TRBD1. This CDR3 comprises 16 residues. Germline-derived CDR1 and CDR2 are SGHVS and FNYEAQ. The chain's CDR3 is CASSLTGGPLRDKQYF. CDR3 coding DNA: TGTGCCAGCAGCTTAACAGGGGGCCCCTTGAGGGATAAGCAGTATTTT.